A selection of T cell receptor beta chains follows, all from one sample in a study of tumor-infiltrating lymphocytes in primary liver carcinoma. TCRdb fed the multiplex PCR reads into MiXCR, producing one record per CDR3 protein. In the table there are about 320,000 distinct CDR3 sequences, 45% to 70% of which are singletons. The sample consisted of peripheral blood. Source of these receptors: a woman in her 30s with primary liver carcinoma and hepatitis B virus infection. Each CDR3 is given with its conserved first and last residue. The D gene is left open where the match is weak. Clone size is shown for a subset of rows, as once, few, many or a class of expanded clone.

clone_size cdr3_length j_call v_call d_call cdr3_aa cdr3_nt
NA 14 TRBJ2-7 TRBV6-4 TRBD1 CASEIGQGQYEQYF TGTGCCAGCGAAATAGGACAGGGGCAGTACGAGCAGTACTTC
NA 15 TRBJ2-1 TRBV12-3/TRBV12-4 TRBD2 CVSSHSGSFYNEQFF TGTGTCAGCAGCCATAGCGGGAGCTTCTACAATGAGCAGTTCTTC
NA 11 TRBJ2-7 TRBV28 NA CASSPRNEQYF TGTGCCAGCAGTCCGAGGAACGAGCAGTACTTC
NA 16 TRBJ2-1 TRBV13 TRBD2 CASSASGMRDYNEQFF TGTGCCAGCAGCGCTAGCGGGATGCGGGACTACAATGAGCAGTTCTTC
NA 16 TRBJ2-7 TRBV4-2 NA CASGLTSGGSSYEQYF TGCGCCAGCGGCCTCACCTCAGGGGGGAGCTCCTACGAGCAGTACTTC
many 14 TRBJ2-3 TRBV10-3 TRBD2 CAIRSGRSVDTQYF TGTGCCATCAGGAGCGGGAGAAGTGTAGATACGCAGTATTTT
once 14 TRBJ2-3 TRBV11-1 NA CASSLLQGTDTQYF TGTGCCAGTAGCTTACTACAGGGCACAGATACGCAGTATTTT
NA 18 TRBJ2-3 TRBV4-1 NA CASSRILVAGRGTDAQYF TGCGCCAGCAGCCGTATCCTCGTAGCTGGAAGAGGCACAGATGCGCAGTATTTT
NA 15 TRBJ2-1 TRBV12-3/TRBV12-4 NA CASSPRGYADNEQFF TGTGCCAGCAGTCCGAGAGGATATGCCGACAATGAGCAGTTCTTC
few 12 TRBJ1-1 TRBV10-2 NA CASSRTYTEAFF TGCGCCAGCAGTAGGACCTACACTGAAGCTTTCTTT
NA 17 TRBJ2-6 TRBV4-1 NA CASSLQAVAAGANVLTF TGCGCCAGCAGCCTCCAAGCAGTAGCGGCTGGGGCCAACGTCCTGACTTTC
once 16 TRBJ2-5 TRBV6-1 TRBD1 CASIEETGTGQETQYF TGTGCCAGCATTGAAGAGACAGGGACAGGCCAAGAGACCCAGTACTTC
NA 14 TRBJ2-2 TRBV6-1 TRBD1 CASRDRVLTRELFF TGTGCCAGCAGAGACAGGGTACTCACCAGGGAGCTGTTTTTT
NA 14 TRBJ2-6 TRBV6-1 NA CSSSALSGANVLTF TGTTCCAGCAGTGCCCTCTCTGGGGCCAACGTCCTGACTTTC
NA 11 TRBJ1-2 TRBV4-2 NA CASSQDYGYTF TGTGCCAGCAGCCAAGATTATGGCTACACCTTC
many 13 TRBJ1-2 TRBV6-5 NA CASSSPGSRGYTF TGTGCCAGCAGTTCCCCGGGCTCGAGAGGCTACACCTTC
NA 11 TRBJ2-1 TRBV11-2 NA CTSSPEYEQFF TGTACCAGCAGCCCTGAGTATGAGCAGTTCTTC
many 14 TRBJ2-7 TRBV29-1 TRBD1 CSVVGTGGPYEQYF TGCAGCGTTGTCGGGACAGGGGGCCCCTACGAGCAGTACTTC
NA 14 TRBJ2-1 TRBV7-8 NA CASSLDFSRAEHFF TGTGCCAGCAGCTTAGATTTTTCCCGGGCTGAGCACTTCTTC
few 16 TRBJ2-7 TRBV28 TRBD2 CASSYWTSGADREQYF TGTGCCAGCAGCTACTGGACTAGCGGGGCCGATAGAGAGCAGTACTTC
NA 15 TRBJ1-5 TRBV10-3 NA CAISDPTASNQPQHF TGTGCCATCAGTGACCCGACAGCAAGCAATCAGCCCCAGCATTTT
NA 13 TRBJ2-7 TRBV6-5 NA CASSPDNTYEQYF TGTGCCAGCAGTCCCGACAACACCTACGAGCAGTACTTC
NA 13 TRBJ2-1 TRBV6-5 NA CASSWKEGNEQFF TGTGCCAGCAGTTGGAAGGAGGGTAATGAGCAGTTCTTC
NA 11 TRBJ1-2 TRBV11-2 NA CASSLLGGYIF TGTGCCAGTAGCTTATTGGGTGGCTACATCTTC